The 3 T cell receptor beta chains given below trace back to one sample, sequenced in a study of read filtering for tumor transcriptome and immune sequencing. The library was built from about 0.4 ug RNA with molecular barcoded adaptors for alpha/delta and beta/gamma chains. One entry per CDR3 protein, called by TCRdb with MiXCR from the reads. In the table there are around 130,000 distinct CDR3 sequences, less than 15% of which are singletons. The sequencing input was a population of CD138-negative cells sorted from bone marrow. These receptors were collected from a donor at least 40 years old with multiple myeloma.

This clonotype appeared many times. CDR3 nucleotides: TGCAGTGCTAGAAAAACAGGGGTCATGAACACTGAAGCTTTCTTT. Its protein product is CSARKTGVMNTEAFF. V gene TRBV20-1 combines with J gene TRBJ1-1; 7 positions agree with TRBD1. CDR1 is DFQATT, CDR2 SNEGSKA, per germline (reference sequence). The CDR3 is 15 residues long. The V segment lost 2 bases and the J segment 0 bases; nucleotides outside the gene matches: 6.

CDR3 nucleotide sequence: TGTGCCAGCAGCCAGGGATCTCAAGAGACCCAGTACTTC. Translation gives CASSQGSQETQYF. The chain employs TRBV7-3 and TRBJ2-5, with a weak D call TRBD1 (5 bases). This CDR3 is built from 13 residues. CDR1 and CDR2 from the germline V gene are SGHTA and FQGTGA. V lost 5 bases to trimming and J lost 2 bases, with 9 bases between them.

This clonotype was found many times. The chain couples TRBV19 to TRBJ1-5; 8 bases are a match to TRBD1. The CDR3 is made up of 14 amino acids. Germline V gene sequence: CDR1 LNHDA, CDR2 SQIVND (reference sequence). V trimming: 5 bases; J trimming: 4 bases; junction bases outside the gene matches: 4. The CDR3 nucleotides are TGTGCCAGTAGTTGGGACAGGCAAAATCAGCCCCAGCATTTT. It encodes CASSWDRQNQPQHF.